This TCR beta chain came from a study of regulatory T cells in long-lasting Graves disease. The time point was: newly diagnosed GD, antithyroid drugs for less than 3 months. PBMCs were the source of the RNA used for TCR sequencing. Construction of the TCR beta libraries employed iRepertoire HTBI primers in conjunction with Arm-PCR of CDR3 regions. MiXCR, run by TCRdb on the multiplex PCR reads, gives a single entry per CDR3 protein. The repertoire holds some 460,000 distinct CDR3 sequences, around 15% seen once, with less than 15% in the top ten. The CDR3 loop spans 16 amino acids. The germline gives CDR1 SNHLY, CDR2 FYNNEI. Trimming cost V 4 bases and J 4 bases; bases outside gene matches: 3. This clonotype was seen at least ten times. Antigen specificity is unknown. Study findings and constraints: Newly diagnosed disease favored TRBV20-1 and TRBJ2-1 over persistent disease.

The same sample was also studied in work on T cells in Graves' hyperthyroidism and ophthalmopathy. According to that study: Absence of ophthalmopathy progression within 18 months defined stable Graves' hyperthyroidism.

This sequence joins TRBV2 and TRBJ2-1; 14 bases agree with TRBD2. Sequencing used peripheral blood mononuclear cells (PBMCs), obtained at new diagnosis, from a patient treated with antithyroid drugs. The TCR sequence derives from a man aged 40-49 years with Graves disease. The CDR3 DNA sequence: TGTGCCAGCAGTGGGGGACTAGCGGGAGTTTACAATGAGCAGTTCTTC. Protein sequence: CASSGGLAGVYNEQFF.